This T cell receptor beta chain is from a study of blood T cell repertoires in COVID-19. Study summary: Collection of acute and convalescent COVID-19 samples took place in the United States, Italy and Spain. In each case, the material was cDNA or gDNA derived from T cells, B-cell-depleted T cells, or PBMCs.

This study enrolled people aged roughly 18 to 89 from about two dozen US geographic areas. Membership in each cohort depended on participant-reported clinical history. Profiled with immunoSEQ multiplex PCR; TCRdb holds only in-frame clones, not every one. The sample lists under 250,000 clones; roughly 85% were seen once. V was pared by 4 bases and J by 5 bases, with 7 bases of the junction left unmatched. Germline values: CDR1 SGDLS, CDR2 YYNGEE. CDR3 length equals 15 residues. Sequenced input: PBMCs or T cells enriched from blood (not recorded which). This TCR was sampled from a woman aged 50 to 60 with acute COVID-19. V gene TRBV9 combines with J gene TRBJ2-2, with 8 bases that match TRBD1. CDR3 loop: CASSNKDRATGELFF. Written as DNA, the CDR3 is TGTGCCAGCAGCAACAAGGACAGGGCGACCGGGGAGCTGTTTTTT.